This T cell receptor (beta chain) originates from a study of response to subunit inactivated influenza vaccine. Broader study findings: Every seasonal influenza vaccination brings in few new T cells, the authors suggested.

V was pared by 2 bases and J by 2 bases, with 15 bases between. The CDR3 is made up of 16 amino acids. Germline-derived CDR1 and CDR2 are MNHEY and SVGEGT. TCRdb called the RT-PCR reads again in MiXCR, with one record for every CDR3 protein. The repertoire holds about 650,000 distinct CDR3 sequences, with approximately 14% as singletons. Of note for this clonotype: Antigen specificity is unknown.

This TCR derives from a man over 45 who received an inactivated influenza vaccine. The input for sequencing was PBMCs from blood, taken about 11 days after vaccination. J is TRBJ1-1 and V is TRBV6-2 or TRBV6-3, with D possibly TRBD1 on 5 matching bases. Written as DNA, the CDR3 is TGTGCCAGCAGTTACCCAGGGACTCTGCTAAACACTGAAGCTTTCTTT. It encodes CASSYPGTLLNTEAFF.